The clone carrying this TCR beta chain was observed a handful of times. Its antigen remains unidentified. These data belong to a study of T cells after yellow fever vaccination. CDR1 and CDR2 (germline): SGHVS, FQNEAQ. Trimming stripped 4 bases from V and 5 bases from J, with 12 bases between. There are 13 residues in the CDR3. Production of TCR cDNA was by 5'RACE template switching, which also added a universal primer site and UMIs. TCRdb used MiXCR to reprocess the 5' RACE reads, holding one entry per CDR3 protein. This table holds fewer than 650,000 distinct CDR3 sequences, 20% to 25% found once. Broader study findings: Faster peaking, at day 5 versus 15, marked a secondary response that was weaker.

The material was PBMCs, obtained about 20 days after the first yellow fever vaccination. This TCR derives from a man aged 18 to 30 who received the YFV17D yellow fever vaccine. The rearrangement uses TRBV7-8 and TRBJ2-7; D could derive from TRBD1 or TRBD2 (5 bases each). DNA for the CDR3: TGTGCCAGCAGCTCCCGAGGGGTGAACGAGCAGTACTTC. Translating gives CASSSRGVNEQYF. Complete variable domain (other parts from reference TRBV7-8 and TRBJ2-7): GAGVSQSPRYKVAKRGQDVALRCDPISGHVSLFWYQQALGQGPEFLTYFQNEAQLDKSGLPSDRFFAERPEGSVSTLKIQRTQQEDSAVYLCASSSRGVNEQYFGPGTRLTVT.